The entry below describes one T cell receptor beta chain. The target of this receptor is not known. No qualities accompany the bases; no much larger clone lies one base away. This sample was taken from a study of glioma-infiltrating T cells after dendritic cell vaccination (TCRdb year 2016). Study-level background: The cohort comprised about 15 glioblastoma patients from Phase I and II dendritic cell vaccination trials, 9 newly diagnosed and 6 with recurrent disease. Autologous tumor lysate-pulsed dendritic cell vaccination was administered to the patients between the early 2000s and the early 2010s. Survival after dendritic cell vaccination was correlated with TCR sequencing metrics, including TIL content and tumor-blood repertoire overlap. Each patient was given three intradermal dendritic cell vaccine injections, spaced two weeks apart, in the arm below the axilla. In glioblastoma patients vaccinated with dendritic cells, deep sequencing of TCR beta CDR3 regions served to measure the amount of tumor-infiltrating lymphocytes and to compare repertoires between tumor and blood. To make the vaccine, monocyte-derived dendritic cells were cultured for six to eight days with IL-4 and GM-CSF and then pulsed overnight with autologous tumor lysate.

Overall study results and their limits: Higher estimated pretreatment TIL content predicted longer time to progression and overall survival after dendritic cell vaccination. No direct relationship between TCR clonality and survival was found, suggesting that a diverse polyclonal response may matter. The TCR overlap response model with three groups was called speculative and said to need prospective validation. The cohort was small and heterogeneous, with few patients having full blood and tumor sets and even fewer initial-recurrent tumor pairs.

Sample time point, as interpreted from the label and publication: after dendritic cell vaccination, including at tumor progression/relapse. Selection of patients required sufficient residual fresh-frozen tumor tissue and over two years of available survival data. None of the glioblastoma patients carried an isocitrate dehydrogenase mutation, although molecular status otherwise varied. PBMC were collected before vaccination, two weeks after the third vaccination, and at tumor progression if progression occurred. Genomic DNA was extracted with the Qiagen DNeasy Blood extraction Kit. The immunoSEQ assay amplified TCRB CDR3 regions from approximately 1.8 micrograms of genomic DNA, or from all available DNA when less than that amount was available. The multiplex PCR employed 60 forward primers targeting TCR V beta segments and 13 reverse primers targeting J beta segments. To estimate reads per starting template, synthetic control templates were spiked into each sample at limiting dilution. The Illumina HiSeq System generated 87 bp sequencing reads. Per the authors' processing: PCR and sequencing errors were removed by a nearest neighbor algorithm that merged closely related sequences. TCR overlap was defined as the percentage of unique tumor TCR beta sequences that were also present in the same patient's peripheral blood. In its TCRdb copy, this immuneACCESS table keeps in-frame sequences only and misses some clones. Where compared with another copy, unresolved V genes explain less than half of these, and the others have no known cause. For V, J and clone size, that table is used; D and trimming come from the DNA. Present in this sample are fewer than 90,000 clones, about four fifths of which were seen just once. The top ten clones comprise less than 7% of the sample.

The germline V gene sets CDR1 to SQVTM and CDR2 to ANQGSEA. Cut back by 7 bases and 7 bases, the V and J ends lie 10 bases apart. Measured from the cysteine to the phenylalanine, the CDR3 is 10 residues long. The read is trimmed to its CDR3 DNA, 30 bases read in frame from base 1. Recombination connected TRBV29-1 to TRBJ2-5; no D segment can be confidently identified. The sequences come from blood, collected after dendritic cell vaccination. The sequence was obtained from a human donor with glioblastoma. The DNA sequence follows: TGCAGCGCCGCAGTGGTGACCCAGTACTTC. It is translated as CSAAVVTQYF.